Presented here are 16 T cell receptor beta chains from one specimen sequenced in a study of blood T cell repertoires in COVID-19. Method: immunoSEQ multiplex PCR; TCRdb's copy keeps in-frame clones and lacks some. The sample includes fewer than 150,000 clones, 65% to 80% of them seen just once. The sequenced material came from peripheral blood. These receptors were obtained from a man aged 45-60 years with acute or convalescent COVID-19.

V is TRBV27 and J is TRBJ2-3; D might be TRBD2 (5 bases). CDR3 length: 13 residues. With 4 bases removed from V and 2 bases from J, the gap between germline ends came to 7 bases. CDR1 is MNHEY and CDR2 is SMNVEV in the germline V gene (reference sequence). Here the CDR3 reads CASSYRDTDTQYF. CDR3 bases: TGTGCCAGCAGTTACCGGGACACAGATACGCAGTATTTT.

This sequence joins TRBV9 and TRBJ2-3, with TRBD2 identical over 7 bases. CDR1 is SGDLS, CDR2 YYNGEE, per germline. J was trimmed by 0 bases and V by 0 bases; bases with no gene match: 4. The CDR3 is 16 amino acids. CDR3 nucleotides: TGTGCCAGCAGCGTAGGCTATAGCGGGAGCACAGATACGCAGTATTTT. This codes for CASSVGYSGSTDTQYF.

The V call is TRBV6-5, the J call TRBJ1-6; D gene uncertain. V dropped 6 bases and J dropped 6 bases, with 12 bases sitting between them. CDR1 MNHEY and CDR2 SVGAGI come from the germline V gene. The CDR3 spans 14 residues. The CDR3 sequence is CASRRQGSNSPLHF. CDR3 DNA sequence: TGTGCCAGCAGAAGACAAGGAAGTAATTCACCCCTCCACTTT.

The J gene is TRBJ1-5, the V gene TRBV7-8; 7 bases line up with TRBD1. CDR3 length: 13 amino acids. Germline CDR1 is SGHVS and CDR2 is FQNEAQ. V dropped 5 bases and J dropped 5; count of bases not matched to a gene: 3. This CDR3 is CASSRDSYQPQHF. Written as DNA, the CDR3 is TGTGCCAGCAGCCGGGACAGTTATCAGCCCCAGCATTTT.

The V and J genes are TRBV6-5 and TRBJ2-1; 8 bases match TRBD1. The V and J ends lost 2 bases and 14 bases, in that order; junction bases with no gene match: 5. The CDR3 runs 12 residues. Germline CDR1 and CDR2: MNHEY and SVGAGI. DNA for the CDR3: TGTGCCAGCAGTTACCCTGGACAGGGCGAGTTCTTC. This encodes CASSYPGQGEFF.

The chain employs TRBV11-3 and TRBJ2-3; TRBD1 is a possible D gene (5 bases). CDR1 SGHNT and CDR2 YENEEA come from the germline V gene. CDR3 length equals 14 residues. V lost 4 bases to trimming and J lost 4 bases, with 12 bases between them. CDR3 nucleotide sequence: TGTGCCAGCAGCTCCCCTGGGGCCCCAGATACGCAGTATTTT. Translating gives CASSSPGAPDTQYF.

The chain uses TRBV14 and TRBJ1-6, with D perhaps matching TRBD1 (6 bases). Trimming pared 4 bases from V and 5 bases from J, leaving 12 bases between. Germline V gene lookup returns CDR1 SGHDN and CDR2 FVKESK. The CDR3 contains 15 residues. CDR3 residues: CASSLRQADNSPLHF. The CDR3 DNA reads as TGTGCCAGCAGCCTCCGACAGGCGGATAATTCACCCCTCCACTTT.

V usage is TRBV7-8 and J usage is TRBJ2-7, with D unresolved. This CDR3 has 14 amino acids. Germline-derived CDR1 and CDR2 are SGHVS and FQNEAQ. Trimming shortened V by 5 bases and J by 3 bases, and 14 bases separated the two germline ends. The CDR3 loop reads CASSPWIRSYEQYF. CDR3 DNA: TGTGCCAGCAGCCCTTGGATTAGGAGCTACGAGCAGTACTTC. The entire variable domain, with the rest obtained from reference TRBV7-8 and TRBJ2-7, is as follows: GAGVSQSPRYKVAKRGQDVALRCDPISGHVSLFWYQQALGQGPEFLTYFQNEAQLDKSGLPSDRFFAERPEGSVSTLKIQRTQQEDSAVYLCASSPWIRSYEQYFGPGTRLTVT.

This rearrangement joins TRBV11-2 to TRBJ2-7; 10 nucleotides line up with TRBD1. The V gene end was trimmed by 5 bases and the J gene end by 3 bases; junction bases not matched to a gene: 10. CDR3 length: 16 residues. CDR1 is SGHAT and CDR2 is FQNNGV in the germline V gene. The CDR3 DNA sequence: TGTGCCAGCAGCCCATTGGGGAGGACAGGGGGCTACGAGCAGTACTTC. This translates into CASSPLGRTGGYEQYF.

The chain employs TRBV13 and TRBJ2-3; the D gene is possibly TRBD2 (5 bases). This CDR3 contains 13 residues. Trimming removed 5 bases at V and 3 bases at J, with 9 bases between. Germline values: CDR1 PRHDT, CDR2 FYEKMQ (reference sequence). The CDR3 DNA is TGTGCCAGCAGCCTCGCGGGTACAGATACGCAGTATTTT. Translated, it gives CASSLAGTDTQYF. The whole variable domain, filled in from reference TRBV13 and TRBJ2-3, reads AAGVIQSPRHLIKEKRETATLKCYPIPRHDTVYWYQQGPGQDPQFLISFYEKMQSDKGSIPDRFSAQQFSDYHSELNMSSLELGDSALYFCASSLAGTDTQYFGPGTRLTVL.

The chain joins TRBV19 to TRBJ1-5, with D possibly matching TRBD1 (6 bases). Germline lookup yields CDR1 LNHDA and CDR2 SQIVND (reference sequence). With 7 bases removed from V and 6 bases from J, the gap between germline ends came to 19 bases. The CDR3 is 15 residues long. As DNA, the CDR3 is TGTGCCAGTAAAAGAGAACAGGGAACTCTTCAGCCCCAGCATTTT. Translation gives CASKREQGTLQPQHF.

In its sample, this clone ranks as medium-sized (0.01 to 0.1%). V and J are TRBV18 and TRBJ2-7; D not resolved. This CDR3 has 14 amino acids. With 0 bases removed from V and 1 base from J, the gap between germline ends came to 7 bases. Germline assignment: CDR1 KGHSH and CDR2 LQKENI. CDR3 coding DNA: TGTGCCAGCTCACCACCTGAAGAGTCCTACGAGCAGTACTTC. Translation gives CASSPPEESYEQYF.

The chain joins TRBV9 to TRBJ2-1, with TRBD1 matching over 7 bases. The trim removed 1 base at V and 7 bases at J, leaving 5 bases unmatched. This CDR3 comprises 14 residues. CDR1 and CDR2 from the germline V gene are SGDLS and YYNGEE. The CDR3 loop reads CASSVRAGGNEQFF. The CDR3 DNA is TGTGCCAGCAGCGTACGGGCAGGGGGAAATGAGCAGTTCTTC.

The chain carries TRBV30 and TRBJ2-5; D is possibly TRBD2 (6 bases). The CDR3 is 17 amino acids. V lost 4 bases and J lost 5, with 26 bases in between. Germline loops: CDR1 GTSNPN, CDR2 SVGIG (reference sequence). CDR3 region: CAWTPSGGWGGWETQYF. The CDR3 region has the DNA TGTGCCTGGACCCCAAGTGGAGGGTGGGGCGGTTGGGAGACCCAGTACTTC.

This rearrangement joins TRBV30 to TRBJ2-1; TRBD2 agrees at 10 bases. V lost 2 bases, J lost 4 bases, and 2 bases stayed unmatched. Germline V lookup: CDR1 GTSNPN, CDR2 SVGIG (reference sequence). The CDR3 is 14 amino acids. In nucleotides, the CDR3 is TGTGCCTGGAGTCCGGGACTAGCGTACAATGAGCAGTTCTTC. It specifies CAWSPGLAYNEQFF.

The V and J genes are TRBV10-3 and TRBJ2-7; TRBD2 aligns across 11 bases. The CDR3 length is 14 residues. The V gene's germline CDR1 is ENHRY and CDR2 SYGVKD. V shed 6 bases and J 6 bases; nucleotides not matched to a gene: 7. CDR3 loop: CAIRVAGGPGEQYF. The CDR3 nucleotides are TGTGCCATCAGAGTAGCGGGAGGGCCCGGCGAGCAGTACTTC.